This T cell receptor (beta chain) was recorded in a study of Graves' ophthalmopathy and Graves' hyperthyroidism. Study-wide context: At initial diagnosis, peripheral blood was obtained, and this preceded any treatment.

Concerning this clonotype: Its matching antigen is unknown. One end of the junction fails to match germline, which may point to a read error.

Moderate-to-severe activity, CAS ≥3, NOSPECS ≥4 and a duration under 3 months were seen in donors with ophthalmopathy. As the template, RNA transcripts were used to amplify TCR beta CDR3 regions. The first round was an RT-PCR with HTBI primers, and the second round was a multiplex PCR. TCRdb fed the multiplex PCR reads into MiXCR, producing one record per CDR3 protein. The sample holds about 740,000 distinct CDR3 sequences, roughly 40% seen once. Study results and limitations: The model's ophthalmopathy progression predictions had less than 71% sensitivity and 72% to 80% specificity. For separating ophthalmopathy from stable hyperthyroidism, a 13-signature model gave 85% to 90% sensitivity and 75% to 83% specificity.

This TCR was recovered from an adult man with Graves' ophthalmopathy. Sequences were obtained from peripheral blood.

CDR3 residues: CASRLDTEAFF. The CDR3 DNA sequence: TGCGCCAGCAGATTGGACACTGAAGCTTTCTTT. This sequence joins TRBV5-1 and TRBJ1-1; D is uncertain. The CDR3 loop spans 11 amino acids. Germline lookup yields CDR1 SGHRS and CDR2 YFSETQ.